This TCR beta chain was sequenced for a study of T cells in localized non-small cell lung cancer. Repertoires were generated with immunoSEQ multiplex PCR, while TCRdb's copy carries only in-frame clones and drops some. This repertoire shows approximately 41,000 clones, approximately 90% found once; its top ten account for around 5.8%. Study conclusions and caveats: T cell clonality was highest in uninvolved adjacent lung, above tumor. A raised T cell density in blood coincided with lengthier overall survival. Researchers found a median approximately 55 of the top 100 tumor clones in adjacent lung. Since sequencing was restricted to only one region of the tumor, intratumor heterogeneity remains a possibility.

On this clone: Antigen unknown.

Specimen: peripheral blood mononuclear cells, collected before any cancer treatment. This TCR was sampled from a male donor at least 60 years old with stage II lung adenocarcinoma.

CDR3 sequence (DNA): TGTGCCAGCAGTTACGAGACTTCAGGGGATACGCAGTATTTT. Amino acid sequence: CASSYETSGDTQYF. V is TRBV6-6 and J is TRBJ2-3; weak D call: TRBD1 (5 bases). V was shortened by 2 bases and J by 6 bases, with 12 bases between the two germline ends. This CDR3 contains 14 residues. CDR1 MNHNY and CDR2 SVGAGI come from the germline V gene (reference sequence).